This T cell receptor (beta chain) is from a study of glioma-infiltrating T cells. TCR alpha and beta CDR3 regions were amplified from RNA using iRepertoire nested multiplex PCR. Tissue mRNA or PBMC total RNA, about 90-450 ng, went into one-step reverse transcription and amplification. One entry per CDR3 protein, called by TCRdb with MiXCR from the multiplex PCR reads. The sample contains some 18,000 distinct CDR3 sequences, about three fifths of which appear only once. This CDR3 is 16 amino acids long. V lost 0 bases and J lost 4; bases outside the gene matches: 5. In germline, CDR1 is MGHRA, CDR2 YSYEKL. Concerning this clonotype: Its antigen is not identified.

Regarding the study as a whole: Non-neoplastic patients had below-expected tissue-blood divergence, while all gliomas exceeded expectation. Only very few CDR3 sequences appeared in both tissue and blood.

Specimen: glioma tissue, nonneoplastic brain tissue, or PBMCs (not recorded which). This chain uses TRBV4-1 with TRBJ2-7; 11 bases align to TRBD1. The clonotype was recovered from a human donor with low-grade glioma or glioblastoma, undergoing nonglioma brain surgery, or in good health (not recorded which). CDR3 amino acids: CASSQEPDRGRYEQYF. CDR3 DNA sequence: TGCGCCAGCAGCCAAGAACCGGACAGGGGGCGATACGAGCAGTACTTC.